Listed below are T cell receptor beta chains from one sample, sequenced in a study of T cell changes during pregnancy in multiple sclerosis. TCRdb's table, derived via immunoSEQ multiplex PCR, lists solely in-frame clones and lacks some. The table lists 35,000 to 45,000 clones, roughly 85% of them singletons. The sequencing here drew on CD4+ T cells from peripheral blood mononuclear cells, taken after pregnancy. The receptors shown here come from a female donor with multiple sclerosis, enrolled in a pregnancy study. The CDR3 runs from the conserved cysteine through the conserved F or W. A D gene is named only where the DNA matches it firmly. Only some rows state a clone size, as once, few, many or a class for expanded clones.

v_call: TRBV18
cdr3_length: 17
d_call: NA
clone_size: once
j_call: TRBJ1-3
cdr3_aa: CASSPRGLTISGNTIYF
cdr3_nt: TGTGCCAGCTCACCCAGGGGCCTTACAATCTCTGGAAACACCATATATTTT

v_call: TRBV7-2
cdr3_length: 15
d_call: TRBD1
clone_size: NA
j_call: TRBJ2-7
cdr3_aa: CASSPPTGGYKQQYF
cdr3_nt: TGTGCCAGCAGCCCGCCGACAGGGGGATACAAGCAGCAGTACTTC

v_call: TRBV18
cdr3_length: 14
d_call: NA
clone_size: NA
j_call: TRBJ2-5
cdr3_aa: CASSPGGGRETQYF
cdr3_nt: TGTGCCAGCTCACCAGGCGGAGGGAGAGAGACCCAGTACTTC

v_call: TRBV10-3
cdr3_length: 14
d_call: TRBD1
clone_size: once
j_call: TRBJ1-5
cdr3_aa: CAISAGQANQPQHF
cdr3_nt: TGTGCCATCAGCGCCGGACAGGCCAATCAGCCCCAGCATTTT

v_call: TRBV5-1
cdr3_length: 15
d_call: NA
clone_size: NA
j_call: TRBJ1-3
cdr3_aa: CASRRDSHSGNTIYF
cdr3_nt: TGCGCCAGCAGGAGAGACAGTCACTCTGGAAACACCATATATTTT

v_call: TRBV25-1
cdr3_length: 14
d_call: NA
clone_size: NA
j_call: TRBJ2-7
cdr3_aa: CASGELGGLYEQYF
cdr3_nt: TGTGCCAGCGGGGAACTGGGGGGGCTCTACGAGCAGTACTTC

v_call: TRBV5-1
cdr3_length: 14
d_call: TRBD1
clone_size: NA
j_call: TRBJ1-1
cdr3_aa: CASRTGDENTEAFF
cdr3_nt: TGCGCCAGCAGGACAGGGGACGAGAACACTGAAGCTTTCTTT

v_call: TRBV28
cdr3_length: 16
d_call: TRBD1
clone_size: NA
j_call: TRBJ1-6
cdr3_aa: CASSLPQGVSGSPLHF
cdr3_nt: TGTGCCAGCAGTTTACCCCAGGGGGTATCGGGTTCACCCCTCCACTTT

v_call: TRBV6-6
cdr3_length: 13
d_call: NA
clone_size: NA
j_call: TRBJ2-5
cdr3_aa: CASSYGGQETQYF
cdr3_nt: TGTGCCAGCAGTTACGGGGGGCAAGAGACCCAGTACTTC

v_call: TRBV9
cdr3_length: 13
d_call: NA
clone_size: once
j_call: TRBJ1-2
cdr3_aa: CASSVDGEFGYTF
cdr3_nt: TGTGCCAGCAGCGTAGATGGGGAGTTCGGCTACACCTTC

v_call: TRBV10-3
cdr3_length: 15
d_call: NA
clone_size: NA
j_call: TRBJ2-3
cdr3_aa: CAISAISGYTDTQYF
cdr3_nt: TGTGCCATCTCGGCTATTAGCGGATACACAGATACGCAGTATTTT